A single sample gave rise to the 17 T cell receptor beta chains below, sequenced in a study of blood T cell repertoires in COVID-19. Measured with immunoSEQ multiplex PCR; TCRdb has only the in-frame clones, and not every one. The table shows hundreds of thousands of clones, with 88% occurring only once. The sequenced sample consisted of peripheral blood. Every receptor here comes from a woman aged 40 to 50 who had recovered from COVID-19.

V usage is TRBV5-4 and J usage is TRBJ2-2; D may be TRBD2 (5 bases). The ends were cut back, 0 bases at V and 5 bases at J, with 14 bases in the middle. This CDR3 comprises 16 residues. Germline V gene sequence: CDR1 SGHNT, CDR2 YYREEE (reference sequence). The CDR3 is CASSLGGSRGTGELFF. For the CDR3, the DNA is TGTGCCAGCAGCTTGGGAGGTAGCCGCGGGACCGGGGAGCTGTTTTTT.

The CDR3 nucleotides read TGTGCCAGCATGGGAATGGGAGTCCCAAATCAGCCCCAGCATTTT. Translation gives CASMGMGVPNQPQHF. The chain combines TRBV5-6 with TRBJ1-5; no definite D call. The CDR3 runs to 15 residues. V was clipped by 6 bases and J by 4 bases, with 17 bases between them. Germline CDR1 reads SGHDT; CDR2 reads YYEEEE. Looking up the rest from reference TRBV5-6 and TRBJ1-5 gives the full variable domain: DAGVTQSPTHLIKTRGQQVTLRCSPKSGHDTVSWYQQALGQGPQFIFQYYEEEERQRGNFPDRFSGHQFPNYSSELNVNALLLGDSALYLCASMGMGVPNQPQHFGDGTRLSIL.

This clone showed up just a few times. The CDR3 is CASSMGASGPYEQYF. For the CDR3, the DNA is TGTGCCAGTAGTATGGGGGCTAGCGGGCCCTACGAGCAGTACTTC. The chain has TRBV19 and TRBJ2-7; the match to TRBD2 covers 8 bases. Per germline, CDR1 LNHDA and CDR2 SQIVND (reference sequence). V shed 3 bases and J 2 bases; nucleotides not matched to a gene: 6. This CDR3 contains 15 residues.

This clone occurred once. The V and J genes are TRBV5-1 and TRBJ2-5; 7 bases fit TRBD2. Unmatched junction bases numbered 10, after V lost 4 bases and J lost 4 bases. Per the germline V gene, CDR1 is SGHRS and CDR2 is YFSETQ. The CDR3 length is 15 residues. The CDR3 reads CASSLSGDSAETQYF. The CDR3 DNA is TGCGCCAGCAGCCTCAGCGGGGATTCGGCAGAGACCCAGTACTTC. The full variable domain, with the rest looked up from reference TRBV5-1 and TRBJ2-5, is KAGVTQTPRYLIKTRGQQVTLSCSPISGHRSVSWYQQTPGQGLQFLFEYFSETQRNKGNFPGRFSGRQFSNSRSEMNVSTLELGDSALYLCASSLSGDSAETQYFGPGTRLLVL.

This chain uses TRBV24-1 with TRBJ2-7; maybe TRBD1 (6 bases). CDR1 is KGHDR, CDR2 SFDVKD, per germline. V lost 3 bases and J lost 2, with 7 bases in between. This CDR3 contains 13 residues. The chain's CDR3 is CATSDGGPYEQYV. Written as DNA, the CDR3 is TGTGCCACCAGTGATGGGGGCCCCTACGAGCAGTACGTC.

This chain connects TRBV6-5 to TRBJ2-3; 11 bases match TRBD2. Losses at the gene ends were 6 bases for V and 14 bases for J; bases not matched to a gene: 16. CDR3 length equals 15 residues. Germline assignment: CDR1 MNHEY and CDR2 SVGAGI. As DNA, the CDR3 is TGTGCCAGCAGCGCCACTAGCGGGGGACGTCCAAGGCGGTATTTT. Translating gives CASSATSGGRPRRYF.

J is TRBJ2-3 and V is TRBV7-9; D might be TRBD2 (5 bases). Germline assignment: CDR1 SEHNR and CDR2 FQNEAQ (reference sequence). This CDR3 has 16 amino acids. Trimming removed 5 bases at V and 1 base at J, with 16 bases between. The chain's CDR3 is CASSPPLGDGTDTQYF. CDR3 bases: TGTGCCAGCAGCCCCCCCTTGGGAGACGGCACAGATACGCAGTATTTT.

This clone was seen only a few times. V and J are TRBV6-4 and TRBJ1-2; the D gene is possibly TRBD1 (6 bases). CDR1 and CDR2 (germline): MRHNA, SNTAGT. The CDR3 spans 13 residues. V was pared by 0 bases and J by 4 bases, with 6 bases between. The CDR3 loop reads CASSDSRGYGYTF. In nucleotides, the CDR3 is TGTGCCAGCAGTGACTCCAGGGGCTATGGCTACACCTTC.

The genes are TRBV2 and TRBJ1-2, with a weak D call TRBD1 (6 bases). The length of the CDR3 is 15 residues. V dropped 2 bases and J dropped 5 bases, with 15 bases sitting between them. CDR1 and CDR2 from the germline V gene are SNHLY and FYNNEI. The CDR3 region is CASSESGTPTYGYTF. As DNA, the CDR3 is TGTGCCAGCAGTGAAAGCGGGACACCGACTTATGGCTACACCTTC. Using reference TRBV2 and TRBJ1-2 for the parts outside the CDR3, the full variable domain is EPEVTQTPSHQVTQMGQEVILRCVPISNHLYFYWYRQILGQKVEFLVSFYNNEISEKSEIFDDQFSVERPDGSNFTLKIRSTKLEDSAMYFCASSESGTPTYGYTFGSGTRLTVV.

CDR3 sequence reads: CASSPGGQGPYEQYF. The CDR3 DNA reads as TGTGCCAGCTCACCTGGGGGACAGGGGCCCTACGAGCAGTACTTC. J is TRBJ2-7 and V is TRBV18, with 10 bases aligning to TRBD1. The CDR3 covers 15 residues. Germline trimming cut 3 bases from V and 2 bases from J; bases unmatched to any gene: 4. Per the germline V gene, CDR1 is KGHSH and CDR2 is LQKENI.

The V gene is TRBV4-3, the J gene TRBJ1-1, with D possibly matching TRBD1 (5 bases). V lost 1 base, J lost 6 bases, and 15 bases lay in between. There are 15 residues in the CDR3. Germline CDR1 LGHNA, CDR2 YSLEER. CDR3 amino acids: CASSQGGRGVAEAFF. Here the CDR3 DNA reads TGCGCCAGCAGCCAAGGGGGACGGGGGGTCGCTGAAGCTTTCTTT.

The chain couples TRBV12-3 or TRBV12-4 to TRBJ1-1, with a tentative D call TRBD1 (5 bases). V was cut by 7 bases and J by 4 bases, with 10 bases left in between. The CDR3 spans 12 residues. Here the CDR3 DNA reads TGTGCCAGCACTGGGGGGTCCACTGAAGCTTTCTTT. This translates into CASTGGSTEAFF.

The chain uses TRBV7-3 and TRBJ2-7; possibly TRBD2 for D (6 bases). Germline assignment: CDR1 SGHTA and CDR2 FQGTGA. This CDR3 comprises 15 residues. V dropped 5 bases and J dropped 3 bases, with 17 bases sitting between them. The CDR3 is CASSARTGLDYEQYF. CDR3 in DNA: TGTGCCAGCAGCGCAAGGACGGGACTCGACTACGAGCAGTACTTC.

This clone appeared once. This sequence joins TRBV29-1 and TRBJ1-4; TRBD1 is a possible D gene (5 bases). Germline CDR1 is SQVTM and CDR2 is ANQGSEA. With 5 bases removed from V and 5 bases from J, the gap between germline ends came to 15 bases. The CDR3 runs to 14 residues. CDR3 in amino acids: CSVSTQGPNEKLFF. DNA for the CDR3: TGCAGCGTTTCCACCCAGGGCCCGAATGAAAAACTGTTTTTT.

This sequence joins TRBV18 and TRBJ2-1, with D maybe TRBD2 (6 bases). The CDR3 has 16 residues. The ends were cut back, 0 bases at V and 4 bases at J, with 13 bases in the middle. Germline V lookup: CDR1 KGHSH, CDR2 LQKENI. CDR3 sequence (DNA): TGTGCCAGCTCACCACCTGGCGGGGCCCCATACAATGAGCAGTTCTTC. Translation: CASSPPGGAPYNEQFF.

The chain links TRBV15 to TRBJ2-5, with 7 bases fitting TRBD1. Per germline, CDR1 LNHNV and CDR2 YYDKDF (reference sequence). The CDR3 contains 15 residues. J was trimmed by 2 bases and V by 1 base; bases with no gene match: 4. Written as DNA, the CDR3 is TGTGCCACCAGCAGAGTAGGGGACAGTCAAGAGACCCAGTACTTC. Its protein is CATSRVGDSQETQYF. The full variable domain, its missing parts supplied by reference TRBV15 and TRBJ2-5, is DAMVIQNPRYQVTQFGKPVTLSCSQTLNHNVMYWYQQKSSQAPKLLFHYYDKDFNNEADTPDNFQSRRPNTSFCFLDIRSPGLGDTAMYLCATSRVGDSQETQYFGPGTRLLVL.

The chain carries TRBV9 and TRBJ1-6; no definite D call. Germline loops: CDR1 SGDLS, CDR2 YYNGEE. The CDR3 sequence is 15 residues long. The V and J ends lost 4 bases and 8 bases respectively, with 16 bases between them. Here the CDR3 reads CASSPPWEIHSPLHF. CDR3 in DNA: TGTGCCAGCAGCCCCCCCTGGGAGATCCATTCACCCCTCCACTTT.